The T cell receptor (beta chain) under discussion was sequenced for a study of radiotherapy plus CTLA-4 blockade in lung cancer. The V gene's germline CDR1 is SNHLY and CDR2 FYNNEI. Trimming stripped 4 bases from V and 0 bases from J, with 12 bases between. This CDR3 is built from 15 residues. The method was immunoSEQ multiplex PCR; TCRdb's version includes in-frame clones alone and lacks a portion of them. The sample carries about 90,000 clones, approximately 82% recorded once. The chain uses TRBV2 and TRBJ2-5, with D perhaps matching TRBD1 (6 bases). This clonotype was obtained from a human donor with non-small cell lung cancer that progressed on radiotherapy plus ipilimumab. Specimen: peripheral blood, collected from a patient treated with radiotherapy plus ipilimumab. The CDR3 spells CASSVQGLYQETQYF. The CDR3 DNA reads TGTGCCAGCAGTGTACAGGGTCTTTACCAAGAGACCCAGTACTTC.